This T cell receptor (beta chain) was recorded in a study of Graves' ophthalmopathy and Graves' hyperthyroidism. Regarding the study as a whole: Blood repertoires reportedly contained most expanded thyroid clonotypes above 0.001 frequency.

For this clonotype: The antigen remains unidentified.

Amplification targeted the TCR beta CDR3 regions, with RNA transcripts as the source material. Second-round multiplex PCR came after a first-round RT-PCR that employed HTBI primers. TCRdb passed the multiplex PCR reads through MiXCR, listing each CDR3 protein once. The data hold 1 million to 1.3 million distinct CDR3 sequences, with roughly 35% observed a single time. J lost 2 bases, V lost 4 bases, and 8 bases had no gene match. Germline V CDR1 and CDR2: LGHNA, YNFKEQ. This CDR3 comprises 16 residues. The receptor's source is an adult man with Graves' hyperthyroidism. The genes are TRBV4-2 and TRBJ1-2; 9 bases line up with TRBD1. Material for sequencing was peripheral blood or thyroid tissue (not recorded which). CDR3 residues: CASSLHPGQGNYGYTF. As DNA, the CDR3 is TGTGCCAGCAGCCTTCATCCGGGACAGGGCAACTATGGCTACACCTTC.